This TCR beta chain was found in a study of T cell changes during pregnancy in multiple sclerosis. The V gene end was trimmed by 0 bases and the J gene end by 3 bases; junction bases not matched to a gene: 5. Germline CDR1 and CDR2: SGHDT and YYEEEE. CDR3 length: 16 residues. Libraries were prepared by immunoSEQ multiplex PCR; TCRdb keeps only in-frame clonotypes and omits some of them. This table holds under 75,000 clones, more than 85% found once. This sequence originates from a female donor in good health, enrolled as a control in a pregnancy study. Sequences were derived from peripheral blood, sampled in the third trimester of pregnancy. V and J are TRBV5-6 and TRBJ2-5, with 10 bases lining up with TRBD2. CDR3 sequence: CASSLGGTSVEETQYF. The CDR3 nucleotides are TGTGCCAGCAGCTTGGGAGGGACTAGCGTAGAAGAGACCCAGTACTTC. Together with reference TRBV5-6 and TRBJ2-5, the CDR3 gives the full variable domain: DAGVTQSPTHLIKTRGQQVTLRCSPKSGHDTVSWYQQALGQGPQFIFQYYEEEERQRGNFPDRFSGHQFPNYSSELNVNALLLGDSALYLCASSLGGTSVEETQYFGPGTRLLVL.